This T cell receptor (beta chain) originates from a study of shared clonotypes between healthy human individuals. At the level of the study: The donor group consisted of two women and three men, aged 18 to 49.

The deep-level immunoSEQ assay was used. Original data processing: ImmunoSEQ output lacked quality scores and full-length reads, limiting matched filtering. The protocol was immunoSEQ multiplex PCR, while the TCRdb copy is restricted to in-frame clones and leaves out a portion. V, J and clone size are taken as reported in that table, and D and trimming were inferred from the DNA itself. The table includes 2 million to 2.5 million clones, more than 80% detected once. CDR1 and CDR2 from the germline V gene are SGHTA and FQGTGA. V was pared by 3 bases and J by 6 bases, with 9 bases of the junction left unmatched. CDR3 length: 16 amino acids.

The chain joins TRBV7-3 to TRBJ2-3; TRBD1 aligns across 10 bases. Sequenced: naive CD4+ T cells from PBMCs. Documented subset: CD45RA+ positively selected. The sequence derives from a young man in good health. Some clones in this sample may be carry-over from other donors' samples. The CDR3 DNA reads as TGTGCCAGCAGCTTCGATGGACAGGGGGGATCGGATACGCAGTATTTT. It is translated as CASSFDGQGGSDTQYF. Supplemented by reference TRBV7-3 and TRBJ2-3, the full variable domain reads GAGVSQTPSNKVTEKGKYVELRCDPISGHTALYWYRQSLGQGPEFLIYFQGTGAADDSGLPNDRFFAVRPEGSVSTLKIQRTERGDSAVYLCASSFDGQGGSDTQYFGPGTRLTVL.